These 21 T cell receptor beta chains originate from one sample sequenced in a study of cytomegalovirus exposure and HLA in healthy donors. Researchers ran the PCR with 60 Vbeta and 13 Jbeta primers. Profiling relied on immunoSEQ multiplex PCR, and the TCRdb table lists in-frame clones only, not all of them. The repertoire has 140,000 to 150,000 clones, about 80% of them found once; the top ten carry about 2%. The sequenced sample was PBMCs. The receptors stem from a man between 40 and 49 years old in good health and CMV-seronegative.

J is TRBJ2-1 and V is TRBV19; no clear D gene. V lost 10 bases and J lost 3, with 13 bases in between. From germline, CDR1 is LNHDA and CDR2 SQIVND (reference sequence). The CDR3 covers 13 residues. The CDR3 DNA reads TGTGCCACTCTTCCCCCAGGCTACAATGAGCAGTTCTTC. The encoded protein is CATLPPGYNEQFF.

The chain has TRBV19 and TRBJ2-7; 7 bases agree with TRBD1. The germline V gene encodes CDR1 LNHDA and CDR2 SQIVND (reference sequence). J gave up 1 base and V 10 bases, and 13 bases lay outside the gene matches. The CDR3 has 15 residues. The CDR3 reads CATSHAQGVSYEQYF. In nucleotides, the CDR3 is TGTGCCACCTCACATGCCCAGGGGGTATCCTACGAGCAGTACTTC.

The rearrangement links TRBV29-1 to TRBJ2-5; TRBD1 matches 7 bases. This CDR3 is 14 amino acids long. CDR1 is SQVTM and CDR2 is ANQGSEA in the germline V gene. J was trimmed by 2 bases and V by 1 base; bases with no gene match: 4. The CDR3 here is CSVEVWDRQETQYF. The DNA for the CDR3 is TGCAGCGTTGAAGTGTGGGACAGACAAGAGACCCAGTACTTC. The full variable domain, completed using reference TRBV29-1 and TRBJ2-5, is SAVISQKPSRDICQRGTSLTIQCQVDSQVTMMFWYRQQPGQSLTLIATANQGSEATYESGFVIDKFPISRPNLTFSTLTVSNMSPEDSSIYLCSVEVWDRQETQYFGPGTRLLVL.

The chain combines TRBV10-3 with TRBJ1-2, with TRBD1 as a possible D gene (6 bases). The ends were cut back, 0 bases at V and 2 bases at J, with 7 bases in the middle. Germline V gives CDR1 ENHRY, CDR2 SYGVKD. This CDR3 is built from 14 residues. CDR3 loop: CAISESQGNYGYTF. CDR3 bases: TGTGCCATCAGTGAGTCGCAGGGGAACTATGGCTACACCTTC.

As for this clone: The germline gene is not matched at one end of the junction; a read error may be the cause. V and J are TRBV7-9 and TRBJ2-7, with a possible D match to TRBD2 (6 bases). The CDR3 totals 15 residues. CDR1 is SEHNR and CDR2 is FQNEAQ in the germline V gene (reference sequence). This CDR3 is CSSSLNAGPAYEQYF. In DNA, the CDR3 is TGTTCCAGCAGCCTGAACGCGGGACCGGCCTACGAGCAGTACTTC.

The genes are TRBV5-1 and TRBJ1-2, with a tentative D call TRBD1 (6 bases). Germline CDR1 reads SGHRS; CDR2 reads YFSETQ. The germline V and J ends were trimmed by 3 bases and 4 bases, with 13 bases remaining between them. The length of the CDR3 is 14 residues. The CDR3 protein is CASSSGQPVYGYTF. The CDR3 DNA reads as TGCGCCAGCAGCTCTGGACAGCCGGTCTATGGCTACACCTTC.

This clone was counted a single time. The chain couples TRBV4-3 to TRBJ1-1; D call uncertain. V was shortened by 0 bases and J by 1 base, with 15 bases between the two germline ends. The CDR3 runs 17 residues. Germline CDR1 is LGHNA and CDR2 is YSLEER. The CDR3 sequence is CASSQDHLGGPNTEAFF. For the CDR3, the DNA is TGCGCCAGCAGCCAAGATCATTTAGGAGGGCCGAACACTGAAGCTTTCTTT.

This clone was picked up a small number of times. The rearrangement uses TRBV10-1 and TRBJ2-1; the match to TRBD2 covers 10 bases. Unmatched junction bases numbered 4, after V lost 6 bases and J lost 8 bases. Germline values: CDR1 WNHNN, CDR2 SYGVQD (reference sequence). The CDR3 sequence is 13 residues long. CDR3 in amino acids: CASRPGLADEQFF. The CDR3 DNA sequence: TGCGCCAGCAGGCCCGGACTAGCGGATGAGCAGTTCTTC.

The chain recombines TRBV28 with TRBJ2-5, with TRBD1 matching 8 bases. The J call is doubtful: the DNA matches TRBJ2-7 better. The CDR3 covers 14 residues. Germline CDR1 and CDR2: MDHEN and SYDVKM. The CDR3 DNA follows: TGTGCCAGCAGTCCCGGGACAGGTACCTACGAGCAGTACTTC. This translates into CASSPGTGTYEQYF.

The genes are TRBV25-1 and TRBJ2-3, with D maybe TRBD1 (5 bases). Per germline, CDR1 MGHDK and CDR2 SYGVNS. The V end was cut by 5 bases, the J end by 3 bases, with 12 bases between. CDR3 length: 14 amino acids. The CDR3 nucleotides read TGTGCCAGCAGTCTGGCTAGGGGTACAGATACGCAGTATTTT. Its translation: CASSLARGTDTQYF.

J is TRBJ1-2 and V is TRBV5-1; 9 nucleotides agree with TRBD1. Per the germline V gene, CDR1 is SGHRS and CDR2 is YFSETQ. After removal of 5 bases from V and 7 bases from J, the junction contained 9 bases not matched to a gene. The CDR3 has 14 residues. This CDR3 reads CASSHNRGQTGYTF. The CDR3 region has the DNA TGCGCCAGCAGTCATAACAGGGGGCAGACTGGCTACACCTTC.

V is TRBV6-5 and J is TRBJ2-1; TRBD1 aligns across 7 bases. The CDR3 sequence is 14 residues long. With 8 bases clipped from V and 3 bases from J, the junction kept 7 bases outside the gene matches. Germline V gene sequence: CDR1 MNHEY, CDR2 SVGAGI. The CDR3 reads CASRTGNRYNEQFF. The CDR3, as DNA: TGTGCCAGCCGGACAGGAAATCGCTACAATGAGCAGTTCTTC.

This chain uses TRBV14 with TRBJ1-6; no reliable D call. V lost 2 bases and J 8 bases, leaving 13 bases between the germline ends. The germline CDR1 and CDR2 sequences are SGHDN and FVKESK. The length of the CDR3 is 15 residues. DNA for the CDR3: TGTGCCAGCAGCCAATTATACCGAGGCGATTCACCCCTCCACTTT. Its translation: CASSQLYRGDSPLHF.

The V gene is TRBV30, the J gene TRBJ2-3, with D perhaps TRBD2 (5 bases). With 3 bases removed from V and 10 bases from J, the gap between germline ends came to 14 bases. Germline CDR1 GTSNPN, CDR2 SVGIG (reference sequence). The CDR3 covers 12 residues. CDR3 nucleotides: TGTGCCTGGAGCGGCCCCGGGATGGCGCAGTATTTT. Its protein product is CAWSGPGMAQYF.

The chain couples TRBV6-4 to TRBJ2-6; no clear D. The ends were cut back, 4 bases at V and 0 bases at J, with 13 bases in the middle. Per germline, CDR1 MRHNA and CDR2 SNTAGT. The CDR3 contains 17 residues. In DNA form, the CDR3 reads TGTGCCAGCAGTGTCTCTAGTGGGCTCTCTGGGGCCAACGTCCTGACTTTC. Translation: CASSVSSGLSGANVLTF.

The chain uses TRBV7-7 and TRBJ2-5; 8 nucleotides line up with TRBD1. The CDR3 is 15 residues long. J gave up 2 bases and V 8 bases, and 10 bases lay outside the gene matches. Germline V gives CDR1 SSHAT, CDR2 FNYEAQ (reference sequence). The CDR3 nucleotides are TGTGCCAGCTCGATCGACAGGGGAGTTCAAGAGACCCAGTACTTC. Translation: CASSIDRGVQETQYF.

This sequence joins TRBV4-1 and TRBJ1-1, with TRBD1 as a possible D gene (5 bases). Germline values: CDR1 MGHRA, CDR2 YSYEKL. The CDR3 covers 15 residues. Trimming removed 3 bases from V and 0 bases from J, with 11 bases in between. The CDR3 nucleotides are TGCGCCAGCAGCCAGACAGCTAACCTGAACACTGAAGCTTTCTTT. Amino acids: CASSQTANLNTEAFF.

This chain links TRBV28 with TRBJ1-5, with D unresolved. Germline assignment: CDR1 MDHEN and CDR2 SYDVKM. CDR3 length: 14 amino acids. Trimming took 6 bases from V and 3 from J, leaving 12 bases between them. The CDR3 here is CASSSPGVNQPQHF. The CDR3 DNA follows: TGTGCCAGCAGCTCCCCCGGGGTCAATCAGCCCCAGCATTTT.

This clone was seen just once. This chain joins TRBV30 and TRBJ2-4; a possible D gene is TRBD1 (6 bases). The CDR3 has 11 amino acids. V lost 3 bases and J lost 6, with 6 bases in between. The germline V gene encodes CDR1 GTSNPN and CDR2 SVGIG (reference sequence). CDR3 in DNA: TGTGCCTGGAGCAGGGGAAACATTCAGTACTTC. Translating gives CAWSRGNIQYF. Drawing the rest from reference TRBV30 and TRBJ2-4, the complete variable domain is SQTIHQWPATLVQPVGSPLSLECTVEGTSNPNLYWYRQAAGRGLQLLFYSVGIGQISSEVPQNLSASRPQDRQFILSSKKLLLSDSGFYLCAWSRGNIQYFGAGTRLSVL.

The rearrangement joins TRBV19 to TRBJ2-2; TRBD2 matches 12 bases. The CDR3 covers 17 residues. The germline V gene has CDR1 LNHDA and CDR2 SQIVND (reference sequence). After removal of 7 bases from V and 3 bases from J, the junction contained 9 bases not matched to a gene. CDR3 residues: CASTPPLAGGDTGELFF. The CDR3 nucleotides are TGTGCCAGTACGCCGCCTCTAGCGGGAGGGGACACCGGGGAGCTGTTTTTT.

V and J are TRBV6-5 and TRBJ2-7; 7 bases map to TRBD1. Trimming removed 6 bases from V and 6 bases from J; junction bases left unmatched: 8. The V gene's germline CDR1 is MNHEY and CDR2 SVGAGI. The CDR3 has 13 amino acids. Here the CDR3 DNA reads TGTGCCAGCAGAGATACAGGGGCCCGCGAGCAGTACTTC. Translated, it gives CASRDTGAREQYF.